The next 30 T cell receptor beta chains were all read from a single sample in a study of tumor-infiltrating lymphocytes in localized non-small cell lung cancer. TCRdb's copy holds only in-frame clones and misses some; the assay was immunoSEQ multiplex PCR. Among around 9,600 clones listed, around four fifths were seen once. Sample: lung tumor tissue. The receptors stem from a human donor with non-small cell lung cancer.

The chain recombines TRBV4-3 with TRBJ2-2, with 14 positions matching TRBD2. V gave up 4 bases and J gave up 1 base; unmatched junction bases: 14. The CDR3 runs to 21 residues. Germline lookup yields CDR1 LGHNA and CDR2 YSLEER. The DNA for the CDR3 is TGCGCCAGCAGCCGAGAGAAAACGGGACTAGCGGGAGTGGGGAACACCGGGGAGCTGTTTTTT. This translates into CASSREKTGLAGVGNTGELFF.

The chain carries TRBV6-4 and TRBJ2-1, with TRBD1 identical over 7 bases. In germline, CDR1 is MRHNA, CDR2 SNTAGT. Unmatched junction bases numbered 10, after V lost 4 bases and J lost 13 bases. The CDR3 runs to 13 residues. Here the CDR3 reads CASSVQGNSHQFF. In DNA, the CDR3 is TGTGCCAGCAGTGTACAGGGGAACAGCCACCAGTTCTTC.

This clone was detected once. The rearrangement uses TRBV11-3 and TRBJ2-1, with 7 nucleotides matching TRBD2. The length of the CDR3 is 20 residues. The V and J ends lost 5 bases and 1 base, in that order; junction bases with no gene match: 20. Looked up from germline, CDR1 is SGHNT and CDR2 is YENEEA. Here the CDR3 DNA reads TGTGCCAGCAGCACCAACTGGGCGGGAGACGATGTGGGGTCCTACAATGAGCAGTTCTTC. Translating it yields CASSTNWAGDDVGSYNEQFF. Drawing the rest from reference TRBV11-3 and TRBJ2-1, the complete variable domain is EAGVVQSPRYKIIEKKQPVAFWCNPISGHNTLYWYLQNLGQGPELLIRYENEEAVDDSQLPKDRFSAERLKGVDSTLKIQPAELGDSAVYLCASSTNWAGDDVGSYNEQFFGPGTRLTVL.

The gene calls are TRBV7-2 and TRBJ1-6; D is perhaps TRBD1 (5 bases). CDR1 is SGHTA, CDR2 FQGNSA, per germline. The CDR3 extends over 15 amino acids. V was pared by 1 base and J by 10 bases, with 14 bases between. DNA for the CDR3: TGTGCCAGCAGCTTAGTCGCCAGGGTCCGGTCACCCCTCCACTTT. This sequence encodes CASSLVARVRSPLHF.

The CDR3 loop is CASTQGDKRGAQPQHF. As DNA, the CDR3 is TGTGCCAGCACCCAGGGGGACAAAAGGGGAGCGCAGCCCCAGCATTTT. This chain links TRBV7-2 with TRBJ1-5; 7 bases align to TRBD1. The V segment lost 7 bases and the J segment 7 bases; nucleotides outside the gene matches: 16. Germline CDR1 is SGHTA and CDR2 is FQGNSA. The CDR3 consists of 16 residues.

This chain connects TRBV28 to TRBJ1-4; 8 positions match TRBD1. The CDR3 runs to 15 residues. The junction had 5 bases not matched to a gene; V was cut back by 4 bases and J by 4 bases. In germline, CDR1 is MDHEN, CDR2 SYDVKM. CDR3 nucleotides: TGTGCCAGCAGTTCACAGGGGGGAGATAATGAAAAACTGTTTTTT. Encoded protein: CASSSQGGDNEKLFF.

The genes are TRBV18 and TRBJ1-1, with unresolved D. Trimming took off 0 bases at V and 5 bases at J, with 10 bases between the two ends. The CDR3 spans 14 residues. Per the germline V gene, CDR1 is KGHSH and CDR2 is LQKENI. The CDR3 loop is CASSPPKLGTEAFF. The CDR3 nucleotides read TGTGCCAGCTCACCACCTAAGTTAGGGACTGAAGCTTTCTTT.

The V call is TRBV6-5, the J call TRBJ2-7; TRBD2 is a possible D gene (6 bases). Germline lookup yields CDR1 MNHEY and CDR2 SVGAGI. V shed 5 bases and J shed 4 bases, with 12 bases lying between them. The CDR3 has 13 residues. CDR3 nucleotide sequence: TGTGCCAGCAGTCCGGGACTTCATTACGAGCAGTACTTC. Translation gives CASSPGLHYEQYF.

The rearrangement uses TRBV5-5 and TRBJ2-7, with 10 bases aligning to TRBD1. V was pared by 3 bases and J by 3 bases, with 3 bases of the junction left unmatched. The CDR3 contains 14 residues. Germline CDR1 reads SGHKS; CDR2 reads YYEKEE (reference sequence). The CDR3 region is CASSSRTGGYEQYF. The CDR3 DNA reads TGTGCCAGCAGCTCTAGGACAGGGGGCTACGAGCAGTACTTC.

This clone rates as medium-sized. The gene calls are TRBV15 and TRBJ2-5; 8 nucleotides agree with TRBD1. V shed 0 bases and J 5 bases; nucleotides not matched to a gene: 11. The CDR3 has 17 amino acids. Germline CDR1 LNHNV, CDR2 YYDKDF (reference sequence). The CDR3 sequence is CATSREPPGRGRETQYF. DNA of the CDR3: TGTGCCACCAGCAGAGAACCCCCCGGCAGGGGGCGGGAGACCCAGTACTTC.

This clone has only a few counts. This chain uses TRBV7-3 with TRBJ2-3; 9 bases map to TRBD1. The junction had 3 bases not matched to a gene; V was cut back by 1 base and J by 4 bases. The CDR3 consists of 15 residues. Germline V gene lookup returns CDR1 SGHTA and CDR2 FQGTGA. CDR3 in DNA: TGTGCCAGCAGCTTAAACAGGGGGCAAGCAGATACGCAGTATTTT. Translated: CASSLNRGQADTQYF.

This clone was picked up a small number of times. V gene TRBV19 combines with J gene TRBJ2-7; D gene unclear. Germline assignment: CDR1 LNHDA and CDR2 SQIVND (reference sequence). The CDR3 length is 15 residues. V was clipped by 3 bases and J by 2 bases, with 14 bases between them. CDR3 amino acids: CASSIRTGLTYEQYF. Written as DNA, the CDR3 is TGTGCCAGTAGTATCCGGACGGGTTTAACCTACGAGCAGTACTTC.

This chain uses TRBV5-6 with TRBJ1-1; 10 positions match TRBD1. The CDR3 spans 15 residues. Looked up from germline, CDR1 is SGHDT and CDR2 is YYEEEE. V shed 0 bases and J 8 bases; nucleotides not matched to a gene: 7. The CDR3 loop reads CASSLGGQGTREAFF. DNA for the CDR3: TGTGCCAGCAGCTTGGGGGGACAGGGGACTCGGGAAGCTTTCTTT.

This chain uses TRBV2 with TRBJ2-7; TRBD1 might be the D (5 bases). Germline V CDR1 and CDR2: SNHLY, FYNNEI. This CDR3 has 14 residues. The germline V and J ends were trimmed by 5 bases and 4 bases, with 15 bases remaining between them. The CDR3 DNA reads as TGTGCCAGCAGTCCTCTGGACAAGAGGTACGAGCAGTACTTC. Translating it yields CASSPLDKRYEQYF.

This chain connects TRBV7-3 to TRBJ2-3; 14 positions match TRBD2. Looked up from germline, CDR1 is SGHTA and CDR2 is FQGTGA. V shed 6 bases and J 4 bases; nucleotides not matched to a gene: 6. This CDR3 is 16 amino acids long. Here the CDR3 reads CASRTGLAGVADTQYF. DNA for the CDR3: TGTGCCAGCAGGACGGGACTAGCGGGAGTGGCAGATACGCAGTATTTT. Full variable domain (remainder filled in from reference TRBV7-3 and TRBJ2-3): GAGVSQTPSNKVTEKGKYVELRCDPISGHTALYWYRQSLGQGPEFLIYFQGTGAADDSGLPNDRFFAVRPEGSVSTLKIQRTERGDSAVYLCASRTGLAGVADTQYFGPGTRLTVL.

The rearrangement joins TRBV6-4 to TRBJ2-1; 8 positions agree with TRBD2. CDR1 is MRHNA and CDR2 is SNTAGT in the germline V gene. The trim removed 5 bases at V and 0 bases at J, leaving 12 bases unmatched. This CDR3 has 18 residues. The CDR3 DNA follows: TGTGCCAGCAGTCAGTTTGCGGGAGGCCCGAGCTCCTACAATGAGCAGTTCTTC. Its translation is CASSQFAGGPSSYNEQFF.

In this sample, this clone turned up a few times. The rearrangement joins TRBV2 to TRBJ1-1; the D is unclear. CDR1 and CDR2 (germline): SNHLY, FYNNEI. This CDR3 comprises 13 residues. V was trimmed by 6 bases and J by 0 bases, leaving 8 bases between them. The CDR3 DNA sequence: TGTGCCAGCAGCTCCGGCCTGAACACTGAAGCTTTCTTT. Its protein product is CASSSGLNTEAFF.

This clone occurred once. V gene TRBV5-4 combines with J gene TRBJ2-4; possibly TRBD1 for D (6 bases). The ends were cut back, 1 base at V and 3 bases at J, with 11 bases in the middle. This CDR3 comprises 15 residues. Per germline, CDR1 SGHNT and CDR2 YYREEE (reference sequence). In nucleotides, the CDR3 is TGTGCCAGCAGCTTGACAGGGAAGGGCAAAAACATTCAGTACTTC. This translates into CASSLTGKGKNIQYF.

This clone was found once. This chain connects TRBV28 to TRBJ2-4; 12 nucleotides match TRBD2. The CDR3 totals 22 residues. CDR1 is MDHEN, CDR2 SYDVKM, per germline. V lost 6 bases to trimming and J lost 2 bases; unmatched junction nucleotides: 23. The CDR3 reads CASSLASGRALEPHVTKNIQYF. CDR3 nucleotides: TGTGCCAGCAGCCTCGCTAGCGGGAGGGCCCTTGAACCTCATGTTACCAAAAACATTCAGTACTTC.

The CDR3 DNA sequence: TGTGCCAGCAGTAGCGGGAGCACAGATACGCAGTATTTT. Translation: CASSSGSTDTQYF. V and J are TRBV6-4 and TRBJ2-3; perhaps TRBD2 as D (6 bases). V was pared by 5 bases and J by 0 bases, with 6 bases between. The CDR3 has 13 residues. Germline assignment: CDR1 MRHNA and CDR2 SNTAGT.

This clone was found once. V and J are TRBV30 and TRBJ1-1; D unresolved. Per the germline V gene, CDR1 is GTSNPN and CDR2 is SVGIG (reference sequence). The CDR3 is made up of 12 amino acids. V was shortened by 5 bases and J by 1 base, with 8 bases between the two germline ends. CDR3 DNA sequence: TGTGCCTGGTCTAACAGGAACACTGAAGCTTTCTTT. This gives the protein CAWSNRNTEAFF.

CDR3 sequence reads: CAWSVLEGQPQHF. Here the CDR3 DNA reads TGTGCCTGGAGTGTATTAGAAGGGCAGCCCCAGCATTTT. The chain combines TRBV30 with TRBJ1-5; D not resolved. The V end was cut by 0 bases, the J end by 7 bases, with 10 bases between. This CDR3 comprises 13 residues. Germline CDR1 is GTSNPN and CDR2 is SVGIG (reference sequence).

This sequence joins TRBV6-6 and TRBJ1-1; 8 nucleotides align to TRBD1. This CDR3 contains 15 residues. Germline trimming cut 9 bases from V and 3 bases from J; bases unmatched to any gene: 12. Germline V gives CDR1 MNHNY, CDR2 SVGAGI (reference sequence). The DNA for the CDR3 is TGTGCCAGTAGATCTGGACAGGGCGGGTACACTGAAGCTTTCTTT. This codes for CASRSGQGGYTEAFF.

The CDR3 nucleotides are TGTGCCAGCAGCCTGAACTCCCCGGGGCAGCGGCAAGCTTTCTTT. It codes for CASSLNSPGQRQAFF. The chain carries TRBV28 and TRBJ1-1; a possible D gene is TRBD1 (5 bases). Trimming removed 6 bases at V and 9 bases at J, with 23 bases between. CDR1 and CDR2 from the germline V gene are MDHEN and SYDVKM. This CDR3 is 15 amino acids long.

The chain recombines TRBV7-2 with TRBJ2-5; D unresolved. V shed 3 bases and J shed 3 bases, with 8 bases lying between them. Germline CDR1 SGHTA, CDR2 FQGNSA. The CDR3 has 13 amino acids. CDR3 amino acids: CASSFVSEETQYF. CDR3 sequence (DNA): TGTGCCAGCAGCTTTGTGTCGGAAGAGACCCAGTACTTC.

The V gene is TRBV19, the J gene TRBJ2-1; D might be TRBD2 (6 bases). The CDR3 covers 14 residues. Trimming left V 4 bases short and J 5 bases short, with 12 bases between. The germline CDR1 and CDR2 sequences are LNHDA and SQIVND (reference sequence). The CDR3 DNA is TGTGCCAGTAGTAAACTAGCAAGGAACAATGAGCAGTTCTTC. Protein product: CASSKLARNNEQFF.

The CDR3 sequence is CATSRDIGGRGETQYF. Here the CDR3 DNA reads TGTGCCACCAGCAGAGATATCGGGGGCCGGGGCGAGACCCAGTACTTC. This chain connects TRBV15 to TRBJ2-5, with D perhaps TRBD1 or TRBD2 (6 bases each). V lost 0 bases, J lost 5 bases, and 16 bases lay in between. CDR3 length: 16 amino acids. Germline CDR1 is LNHNV and CDR2 is YYDKDF (reference sequence).

The chain is built from TRBV19 and TRBJ2-1; 9 nucleotides line up with TRBD2. This CDR3 is built from 18 residues. Germline loops: CDR1 LNHDA, CDR2 SQIVND (reference sequence). V trimming: 6 bases; J trimming: 9 bases; junction bases outside the gene matches: 21. CDR3 in DNA: TGTGCCAGTAGCGCCCTGAGGGGAGGCGGGAGGGCCGGCTTTGAGCAGTTCTTC. Translated: CASSALRGGGRAGFEQFF.

This clone was detected a few times. The rearrangement uses TRBV25-1 and TRBJ1-2; 11 positions match TRBD1. The junction had 4 bases not matched to a gene; V was cut back by 6 bases and J by 4 bases. The CDR3 totals 14 residues. Germline loops: CDR1 MGHDK, CDR2 SYGVNS. In DNA form, the CDR3 reads TGTGCCAGCAGCGGACAGGGGGCGGTCTATGGCTACACCTTC. Protein sequence: CASSGQGAVYGYTF.

This clone was picked up a small number of times. This rearrangement joins TRBV19 to TRBJ1-5, with 10 bases fitting TRBD1. CDR3 length: 17 amino acids. Germline trimming cut 5 bases from V and 1 base from J; bases unmatched to any gene: 8. Per the germline V gene, CDR1 is LNHDA and CDR2 is SQIVND (reference sequence). CDR3 nucleotide sequence: TGTGCCAGTAGTGGGGGACAGGGGAAGCGGAGCAATCAGCCCCAGCATTTT. This gives the protein CASSGGQGKRSNQPQHF.